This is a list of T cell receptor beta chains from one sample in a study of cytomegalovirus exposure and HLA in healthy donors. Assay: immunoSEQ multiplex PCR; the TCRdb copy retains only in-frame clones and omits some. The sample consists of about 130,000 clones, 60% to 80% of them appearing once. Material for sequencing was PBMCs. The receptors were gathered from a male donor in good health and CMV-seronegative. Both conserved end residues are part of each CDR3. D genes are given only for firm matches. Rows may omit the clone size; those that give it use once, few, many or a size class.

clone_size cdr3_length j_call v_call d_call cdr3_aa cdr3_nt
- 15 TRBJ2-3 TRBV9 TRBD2 CASSAGLAGLDTQYF TGTGCCAGCAGCGCGGGACTAGCGGGATTAGATACGCAGTATTTT
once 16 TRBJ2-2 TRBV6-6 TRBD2 CASRPPGRDNTGELFF TGTGCCAGCAGGCCTCCCGGGAGGGACAACACCGGGGAGCTGTTTTTT
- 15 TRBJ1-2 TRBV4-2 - CASSHESSGTHGYTF TGTGCCAGCAGCCATGAGTCTTCAGGTACCCATGGCTACACCTTC
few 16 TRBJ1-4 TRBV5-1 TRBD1 CASSLEPTGGVEKLFF TGCGCCAGCAGCTTGGAACCGACAGGGGGCGTTGAAAAACTGTTTTTT
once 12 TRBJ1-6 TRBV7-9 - CASSGGDRDLHF TGTGCCAGCAGCGGCGGGGACCGTGACCTCCACTTT
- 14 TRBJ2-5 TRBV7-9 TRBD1 CASSQRQGGETQYF TGTGCCAGCAGCCAGAGACAGGGCGGGGAGACCCAGTACTTC
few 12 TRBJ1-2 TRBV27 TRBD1 CASRTGAGGYTF TGTGCCAGCAGAACAGGGGCTGGTGGCTACACCTTC
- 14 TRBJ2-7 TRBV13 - CASSSIVGGYEQYF TGTGCCAGCAGCTCCATAGTAGGGGGTTACGAGCAGTACTTC
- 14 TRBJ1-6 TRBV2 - CASTGLTYNSPLHF TGTGCCAGCACCGGACTGACCTATAATTCACCCCTCCACTTT
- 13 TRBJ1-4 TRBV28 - CASTRAANEKLFF TGTGCCAGCACGAGGGCAGCTAATGAAAAACTGTTTTTT
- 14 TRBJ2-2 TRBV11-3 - CASSTHRNTGELFF TGTGCCAGCAGTACTCACAGGAACACCGGGGAGCTGTTTTTT
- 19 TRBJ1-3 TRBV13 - CASSVGTPSPYFSGNTIYF TGTGCCAGCAGCGTAGGGACACCGAGCCCCTACTTCTCTGGAAACACCATATATTTT
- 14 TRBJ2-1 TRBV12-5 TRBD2 CASGLAGGLNEQFF TGTGCTAGTGGTTTGGCGGGGGGGCTTAATGAGCAGTTCTTC
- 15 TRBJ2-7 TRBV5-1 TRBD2 CASSLEGTSGNEQYF TGCGCCAGCAGCTTGGAAGGGACTAGCGGGAACGAGCAGTACTTC
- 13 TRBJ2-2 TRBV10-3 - CAISEGGAGELFF TGTGCCATCAGTGAAGGCGGGGCCGGGGAGCTGTTTTTT
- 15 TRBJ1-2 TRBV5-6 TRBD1 CASSYPGQTSYGYTF TGTGCCAGCAGTTACCCGGGACAGACTTCCTATGGCTACACCTTC
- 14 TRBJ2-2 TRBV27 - CASRLGVNTGELFF TGTGCCAGCCGTCTCGGGGTCAACACCGGGGAGCTGTTTTTT
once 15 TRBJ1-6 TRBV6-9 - CASSPPRIHNSPLHF TGTGCCAGCAGTCCTCCGAGGATCCATAATTCACCCCTCCACTTT
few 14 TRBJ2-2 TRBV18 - CASSPSEGSGELFF TGTGCCAGCTCACCTTCGGAGGGCTCCGGGGAGCTGTTTTTT
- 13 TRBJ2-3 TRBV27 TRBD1 CASNRQGTDTQYF TGTGCCAGCAATAGACAGGGAACAGATACGCAGTATTTT
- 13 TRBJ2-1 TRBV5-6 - CASSLLQYNEQFF TGTGCCAGCAGCTTGCTCCAGTACAATGAGCAGTTCTTC
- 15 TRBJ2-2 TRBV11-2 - CASSLRQQNTGELFF TGTGCCAGCAGCTTAAGACAGCAGAACACCGGGGAGCTGTTTTTT
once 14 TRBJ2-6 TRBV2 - CASSGRAGANVLTF TGTGCCAGCAGTGGGAGGGCTGGGGCCAACGTCCTGACTTTC
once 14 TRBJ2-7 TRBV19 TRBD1 CASSVGQGAGEQYF TGTGCCAGTAGTGTGGGACAGGGGGCAGGGGAGCAGTACTTC
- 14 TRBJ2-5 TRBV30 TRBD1 CAWRTTGGTETQYF TGTGCCTGGAGAACCACAGGGGGTACAGAGACCCAGTACTTC
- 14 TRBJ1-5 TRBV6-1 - CASSDNSAIKPQHF TGTGCCAGCAGTGACAACAGTGCTATCAAGCCCCAGCATTTT
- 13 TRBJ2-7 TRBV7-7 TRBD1 CASSLDRDTEQYF TGTGCTAGCAGCTTAGACAGGGACACCGAGCAGTACTTC
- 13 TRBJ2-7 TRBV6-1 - CASSPSRSYEQYF TGTGCCAGCAGTCCTTCCCGCTCCTACGAGCAGTACTTC
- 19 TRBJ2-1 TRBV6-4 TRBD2 CASSSRASGRTLRYNEQFF TGTGCCAGCAGTTCGCGGGCTAGCGGGAGGACCTTAAGATACAATGAGCAGTTCTTC
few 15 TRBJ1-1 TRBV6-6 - CASSYLQGKNTEAFF TGTGCCAGCAGTTACCTTCAGGGGAAGAACACTGAAGCTTTCTTT
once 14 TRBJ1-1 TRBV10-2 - CASSRRKGNTEAFF TGCGCCAGCAGTCGGCGGAAAGGTAACACTGAAGCTTTCTTT
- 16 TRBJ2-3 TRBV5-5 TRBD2 CASSVSRGVTADTQYF TGTGCCAGCAGCGTCTCGCGGGGGGTCACAGCAGATACGCAGTATTTT
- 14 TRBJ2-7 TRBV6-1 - CASSERAGGEVRYF TGTGCCAGCAGTGAACGGGCGGGTGGAGAGGTTCGGTACTTC
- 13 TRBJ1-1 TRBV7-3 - CASSMQGNTEAFF TGTGCCAGCAGCATGCAGGGAAACACTGAAGCTTTCTTT
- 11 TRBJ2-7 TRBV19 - CASGGSYEQYF TGTGCCAGCGGGGGTTCCTACGAGCAGTACTTC
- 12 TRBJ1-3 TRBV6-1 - CASSSGGNTIYF TGTGCCAGCAGTTCGGGAGGAAACACCATATATTTT
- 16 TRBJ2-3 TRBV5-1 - CASSLESALVTDTQYF TGCGCCAGCAGCTTGGAATCTGCCCTAGTTACAGATACGCAGTATTTT
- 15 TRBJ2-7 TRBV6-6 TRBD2 CASSYESSGSYEQYF TGTGCCAGCAGTTACGAATCTAGCGGGAGTTACGAGCAGTACTTC
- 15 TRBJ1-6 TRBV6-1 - CASSEVLSYNSPLHF TGTGCCAGCAGTGAAGTCCTCTCCTATAATTCACCCCTCCACTTT
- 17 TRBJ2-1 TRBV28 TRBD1 CASSIMGDRGSNNEQFF TGTGCCAGCAGCATCATGGGGGACAGGGGGAGTAACAATGAGCAGTTCTTC
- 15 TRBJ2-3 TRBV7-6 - CASTPAAESTDTQYF TGTGCCAGCACCCCAGCGGCGGAGAGCACAGATACGCAGTATTTT
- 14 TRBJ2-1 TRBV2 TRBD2 CASNSGGGYNEQFF TGTGCCAGCAATAGCGGGGGGGGGTACAATGAGCAGTTCTTC
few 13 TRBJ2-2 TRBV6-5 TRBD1 CASSLTGTGELFF TGTGCCAGCAGCCTGACAGGGACCGGGGAGCTGTTTTTT
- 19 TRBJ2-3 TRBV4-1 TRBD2 CASSQTAGAGGLRTDTQYF TGCGCCAGCAGCCAGACGGCGGGGGCGGGGGGCCTACGCACAGATACGCAGTATTTT
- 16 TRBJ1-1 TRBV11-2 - CASSLMGVGLNTEAFF TGTGCCAGCAGCTTAATGGGAGTAGGGCTGAACACTGAAGCTTTCTTT